The present T cell receptor (beta chain) was sequenced within a study of neurological immune-mediated disorders. It was from 2 million PBMCs stored at -80 C that the unsorted libraries were obtained. The CDR3 is 15 residues long. With 0 bases removed from V and 6 bases from J, the gap between germline ends came to 11 bases. Germline lookup yields CDR1 MNHNY and CDR2 SVGAGI (reference sequence). Sequencing runs each yielded over 160 million TCR-beta sequences from 15-18 subjects. MiXCR, run by TCRdb on the 5' RACE reads, gives a single entry per CDR3 protein. This sample has under 70,000 distinct CDR3 sequences; around 5.5% occur once, and the top ten carry 2.8%. This clonotype was counted once.

The sample taken for sequencing was PBMCs. The chain couples TRBV6-6 to TRBJ2-2; D uncertain. The clonotype comes from a woman in her twenties or thirties with multiple sclerosis. The CDR3 nucleotides read TGTGCCAGCAGTTACTCGAGGTCATCGTCCGGGGAGCTGTTTTTT. Protein sequence: CASSYSRSSSGELFF.